Listed here is a single T cell receptor (beta chain). Germline CDR1 reads SGHRS; CDR2 reads YFSETQ. The V end was cut by 2 bases, the J end by 3 bases, with 15 bases between. The CDR3 is made up of 15 amino acids. These data belong to a study of blood T cell repertoires in COVID-19. In the source study's methods: Estimation of nucleated cell counts relied on the amplification of reference gene primers. Repertoires were generated with immunoSEQ multiplex PCR, while TCRdb's copy carries only in-frame clones and drops some. For V, J and clone size, that table is used; D and trimming come from the DNA. The data show roughly 320,000 clones, roughly 85% seen once.

This TCR came from a human donor in a cohort sampled during active COVID-19. The V gene is TRBV5-1, the J gene TRBJ2-7; possibly TRBD2 for D (6 bases). The sample was peripheral blood. For the CDR3, the DNA is TGCGCCAGCAGCTTCGGGACTGAGATTTACTACGAGCAGTACTTC. It encodes CASSFGTEIYYEQYF.